This TCR beta chain emerged from a study of T cells after yellow fever vaccination. Of note for this clonotype: Antigen: not known. The germline gene is not matched at one end of the junction; a read error may be the cause.

Study-wide findings and caveats: Peak timing came faster in the weaker secondary response, day 5 versus 15.

TCR cDNA was made by 5'RACE template switching, adding a universal primer site and UMIs. TCRdb recomputed calls from the 5' RACE reads with MiXCR, one row per CDR3 protein. The sample holds 500,000 to 650,000 distinct CDR3 sequences, about 17% seen once. The sample was PBMCs, taken 4 to 6 days after the first yellow fever vaccination. This TCR derives from a man between 18 and 29 years old who received the YFV17D yellow fever vaccine.

The CDR3 nucleotides read TGCGCCAGAAGCCAATGGCACCGAGACAAATATAATTCACCCCTCCACTTT. As protein: CARSQWHRDKYNSPLHF. The rearrangement joins TRBV4-1 to TRBJ1-6; D remains ambiguous. Germline CDR1 is MGHRA and CDR2 is YSYEKL. This CDR3 spans 17 amino acids.